The entry below gives a single TCR beta chain sequence along with its context. The data are from a study of OX40 agonist ivuxolimab in advanced cancers. The assay was immunoSEQ multiplex PCR, and TCRdb's table has in-frame clones only and misses some. The repertoire holds around 60,000 clones, with 70% to 85% as singletons. V trimming: 2 bases; J trimming: 0 bases; junction bases outside the gene matches: 2. CDR3 size: 16 residues. Germline CDR1 and CDR2: LNHDA and SQIVND (reference sequence). The gene calls are TRBV19 and TRBJ2-2; TRBD2 aligns across 8 bases. The origin of this receptor is an adult with an advanced solid tumor such as melanoma, head and neck, liver or kidney cancer. Specimen: CD4+ or CD8+ T cells sorted from blood, collected in a trial of the OX40 agonist ivuxolimab. Written as DNA, the CDR3 is TGTGCCAGTAGTATACGAGCGGGGGCGAACACCGGGGAGCTGTTTTTT. Residues: CASSIRAGANTGELFF.